The 24 T cell receptor beta chains given below trace back to one sample, sequenced in a study of radiotherapy plus CTLA-4 blockade in lung cancer. Here immunoSEQ multiplex PCR was the method, and the copy in TCRdb shows in-frame clones only, minus some. The sample has tens of thousands of clones, more than 60% seen once. The sequencing used peripheral blood, collected from a patient treated with radiotherapy plus ipilimumab. These receptors were taken from a human donor with non-small cell lung cancer who had a partial response to radiotherapy plus ipilimumab. Some clones in this sample may be carry-over from other donors' samples.

The rearrangement uses TRBV7-6 and TRBJ2-2; TRBD1 aligns across 10 bases. CDR1 and CDR2 (germline): SGHVS, FNYEAQ. This CDR3 is built from 16 residues. V was pared by 1 base and J by 4 bases, with 3 bases of the junction left unmatched. The CDR3 reads CASSLGQGARTGELFF. CDR3 bases: TGTGCCAGCAGCTTAGGACAGGGGGCACGCACCGGGGAGCTGTTTTTT.

The chain joins TRBV19 to TRBJ1-1, with 9 positions matching TRBD1. CDR3 length equals 13 residues. Germline CDR1 and CDR2: LNHDA and SQIVND (reference sequence). V lost 3 bases, J lost 4 bases, and 0 bases stayed unmatched. CDR3 bases: TGTGCCAGTAGTATGACAGGGGGCACTGAAGCTTTCTTT. This encodes CASSMTGGTEAFF.

This clone was detected only a few times. CDR3 in DNA: TGTGCCAGCAGCCAGGCCAGGCTCTCTGGAAACACCATATATTTT. Translation: CASSQARLSGNTIYF. This sequence joins TRBV4-2 and TRBJ1-3; D is uncertain. V dropped 3 bases and J dropped 0 bases, with 9 bases sitting between them. CDR3 size: 15 residues. Germline V gene sequence: CDR1 LGHNA, CDR2 YNFKEQ.

This sequence joins TRBV2 and TRBJ1-1; 7 bases match TRBD1. This CDR3 contains 14 residues. V lost 5 bases, J lost 7 bases, and 10 bases stayed unmatched. Germline V gene lookup returns CDR1 SNHLY and CDR2 FYNNEI. The chain's CDR3 is CASSLDRRTYEAFF. The CDR3 DNA follows: TGTGCCAGCAGTTTGGACAGGAGGACCTATGAAGCTTTCTTT.

A few counts support this clone. V and J are TRBV28 and TRBJ1-2, with TRBD1 as a possible D gene (6 bases). The V end was cut by 5 bases, the J end by 3 bases, with 22 bases between. Germline V gene data show CDR1 as MDHEN and CDR2 as SYDVKM. This CDR3 comprises 17 residues. The DNA of the CDR3 is TGTGCCAGCAGTGATTCCCTACACAGGGCTGGAGACTATGGCTACACCTTC. This gives the protein CASSDSLHRAGDYGYTF.

V gene TRBV7-6 combines with J gene TRBJ1-1, with a weak D call TRBD1 (5 bases). The CDR3 runs 14 residues. The germline V and J ends were trimmed by 3 bases and 1 base, with 9 bases remaining between them. CDR1 and CDR2 from the germline V gene are SGHVS and FNYEAQ. This CDR3 reads CASSFATGNTEAFF. Here the CDR3 DNA reads TGTGCCAGCAGCTTTGCAACAGGGAACACTGAAGCTTTCTTT.

The chain is built from TRBV7-3 and TRBJ2-3; 7 bases are shared with TRBD2. The germline gives CDR1 SGHTA, CDR2 FQGTGA. Unmatched junction bases numbered 1, after V lost 1 base and J lost 6 bases. The CDR3 length is 13 residues. The CDR3 DNA reads TGTGCCAGCAGCTTAATCGGGGGGGATACGCAGTATTTT. Its translation: CASSLIGGDTQYF. Variable domain in full (rest from reference TRBV7-3 and TRBJ2-3): GAGVSQTPSNKVTEKGKYVELRCDPISGHTALYWYRQSLGQGPEFLIYFQGTGAADDSGLPNDRFFAVRPEGSVSTLKIQRTERGDSAVYLCASSLIGGDTQYFGPGTRLTVL.

This clone was observed a few times. The same CDR3 can be traced to other DNA sequences in this sample. The chain combines TRBV18 with TRBJ2-3, with 8 bases that match TRBD2. The CDR3 runs to 14 residues. Germline assignment: CDR1 KGHSH and CDR2 LQKENI. With V trimmed by 4 bases and J by 4 bases, 4 bases remained unmatched. CDR3 sequence: CASSRGLAPDTQYF. The CDR3 DNA is TGTGCCAGCTCACGCGGACTAGCCCCAGATACGCAGTATTTT.

The V call is TRBV11-2, the J call TRBJ2-7; no clear D gene. CDR3 size: 14 residues. CDR1 is SGHAT, CDR2 FQNNGV, per germline. Trimming took 2 bases from V and 4 from J, leaving 12 bases between them. The DNA for the CDR3 is TGTGCCAGCAGCTTAAGCAGGATGAAATACGAGCAGTACTTC. Its protein product is CASSLSRMKYEQYF.

This chain connects TRBV11-2 to TRBJ2-7; maybe TRBD2 (5 bases). The CDR3 extends over 14 amino acids. Trimming pared 2 bases from V and 5 bases from J, leaving 13 bases between. CDR1 is SGHAT and CDR2 is FQNNGV in the germline V gene. The CDR3 here is CASSLQPSGDEQYF. DNA of the CDR3: TGTGCCAGCAGCTTACAGCCTTCCGGGGACGAGCAGTACTTC.

The chain couples TRBV28 to TRBJ2-1; D unresolved. Germline values: CDR1 MDHEN, CDR2 SYDVKM. This CDR3 is 12 amino acids long. The ends were cut back, 8 bases at V and 9 bases at J, with 14 bases in the middle. The CDR3 is CASGETVSEQFF. The CDR3 DNA reads as TGTGCCAGCGGAGAGACTGTCTCTGAGCAGTTCTTC.

This rearrangement joins TRBV9 to TRBJ2-5, with 10 bases identical to TRBD1. V lost 0 bases to trimming and J lost 4 bases; unmatched junction nucleotides: 3. The germline gives CDR1 SGDLS, CDR2 YYNGEE. The CDR3 is 15 amino acids. CDR3 in amino acids: CASSVGDRGAETQYF. CDR3 in DNA: TGTGCCAGCAGCGTAGGGGACAGGGGAGCAGAGACCCAGTACTTC.

The chain uses TRBV7-2 and TRBJ2-3; TRBD2 matches at 9 bases. Trimming took 3 bases from V and 10 from J; bases not matched to a gene: 8. The CDR3 contains 14 residues. Germline CDR1 SGHTA, CDR2 FQGNSA. The CDR3 coding sequence is TGTGCCAGCAGCTTTTCGGCGGGGGGGCCATCGCAGTATTTT. It translates to CASSFSAGGPSQYF. Looking up the rest from reference TRBV7-2 and TRBJ2-3 gives the full variable domain: GAGVSQSPSNKVTEKGKDVELRCDPISGHTALYWYRQSLGQGLEFLIYFQGNSAPDKSGLPSDRFSAERTGGSVSTLTIQRTQQEDSAVYLCASSFSAGGPSQYFGPGTRLTVL.

The chain links TRBV9 to TRBJ2-5, with unresolved D. Between the trimmed V and J ends, which lost 3 bases and 2 bases, there was a span of 11 bases. The CDR3 is made up of 14 amino acids. Germline V CDR1 and CDR2: SGDLS, YYNGEE. CDR3: CASSARWNQETQYF. The CDR3 DNA is TGTGCCAGCAGCGCCAGGTGGAATCAAGAGACCCAGTACTTC.

This chain links TRBV25-1 with TRBJ2-7; TRBD1 agrees at 8 bases. The V segment lost 5 bases and the J segment 1 base; nucleotides outside the gene matches: 7. CDR1 is MGHDK, CDR2 SYGVNS, per germline. The CDR3 runs to 15 residues. The CDR3 region has the DNA TGTGCCAGCAGTCCCTCAAACAGGGGGTCCTACGAGCAGTACTTC. This gives the protein CASSPSNRGSYEQYF.

The chain links TRBV28 to TRBJ1-2; TRBD1 aligns across 9 bases. This CDR3 is 14 amino acids long. Germline V lookup: CDR1 MDHEN, CDR2 SYDVKM. The ends lost 10 bases at V and 0 bases at J; junction bases unmatched: 6. In nucleotides, the CDR3 is TGTGCCATTAGGAGGACAGGGGCTAACTATGGCTACACCTTC. This encodes CAIRRTGANYGYTF.

This clone was found a few times. The chain carries TRBV5-4 and TRBJ2-3; D may be TRBD2 (6 bases). Germline values: CDR1 SGHNT, CDR2 YYREEE (reference sequence). The CDR3 covers 16 residues. V shed 2 bases and J shed 0 bases, with 13 bases lying between them. Here the CDR3 reads CASSLGGDLSTDTQYF. CDR3 DNA: TGTGCCAGCAGCTTAGGAGGGGATCTTAGCACAGATACGCAGTATTTT.

The chain links TRBV2 to TRBJ1-2; 7 bases map to TRBD1. Germline V lookup: CDR1 SNHLY, CDR2 FYNNEI. The CDR3 is 14 residues long. Trimming at V came to 5 bases and at J to 6 bases, leaving 9 bases not matched to a gene. This chain's CDR3 is CASSITGQGDGYTF. CDR3 coding DNA: TGTGCCAGCAGTATCACGGGCCAGGGGGATGGCTACACCTTC.

The chain has TRBV6-1 and TRBJ1-2, with a tentative D call TRBD1 (5 bases). This CDR3 has 13 residues. Germline loops: CDR1 MNHNS, CDR2 SASEGT. The germline V and J ends were trimmed by 1 base and 8 bases, with 11 bases remaining between them. The CDR3 bases are TGTGCCAGCAGTGAAGATGGGGGGATCGGCTACACCTTC. Its protein product is CASSEDGGIGYTF.

This clone was counted a few times. The chain is built from TRBV14 and TRBJ1-2, with D perhaps matching TRBD1 (5 bases). This CDR3 contains 13 residues. Trimming pared 3 bases from V and 7 bases from J, leaving 12 bases between. Germline assignment: CDR1 SGHDN and CDR2 FVKESK. The chain's CDR3 is CASSQLRDGGYTF. DNA for the CDR3: TGTGCCAGCAGCCAGCTCAGGGATGGTGGCTACACCTTC.

The chain carries TRBV2 and TRBJ2-1; 10 bases are a match to TRBD1. Germline values: CDR1 SNHLY, CDR2 FYNNEI. The V gene end was trimmed by 1 base and the J gene end by 5 bases; junction bases not matched to a gene: 5. The length of the CDR3 is 16 residues. The CDR3 region has the DNA TGTGCCAGCAGTGAAGTGGGACAGGGGATTAACAATGAGCAGTTCTTC. Translating gives CASSEVGQGINNEQFF. The full variable domain, its missing parts supplied by reference TRBV2 and TRBJ2-1, is EPEVTQTPSHQVTQMGQEVILRCVPISNHLYFYWYRQILGQKVEFLVSFYNNEISEKSEIFDDQFSVERPDGSNFTLKIRSTKLEDSAMYFCASSEVGQGINNEQFFGPGTRLTVL.

The rearrangement joins TRBV5-1 to TRBJ1-2; D is unclear. The germline V gene has CDR1 SGHRS and CDR2 YFSETQ. V was pared by 1 base and J by 1 base, with 14 bases between. CDR3 length: 16 amino acids. The CDR3 DNA reads as TGCGCCAGCAGCTTGTTACCCCAGCGTTTTAACTATGGCTACACCTTC. Amino acids: CASSLLPQRFNYGYTF.

The chain recombines TRBV28 with TRBJ2-6; D is uncertain. V was shortened by 4 bases and J by 2 bases, with 3 bases between the two germline ends. The germline V gene encodes CDR1 MDHEN and CDR2 SYDVKM. CDR3 length equals 13 residues. This chain's CDR3 is CASSSAGANVLTF. CDR3 nucleotide sequence: TGTGCCAGCAGTTCCGCTGGGGCCAACGTCCTGACTTTC. The full variable domain, with the rest looked up from reference TRBV28 and TRBJ2-6, is DVKVTQSSRYLVKRTGEKVFLECVQDMDHENMFWYRQDPGLGLRLIYFSYDVKMKEKGDIPEGYSVSREKKERFSLILESASTNQTSMYLCASSSAGANVLTFGAGSRLTVL.

CDR3 bases: TGTGCCAGCAGCTTAGGTCGGGTTCGAAACACCATATATTTT. Translation gives CASSLGRVRNTIYF. The chain has TRBV13 and TRBJ1-3; no definite D call. CDR1 is PRHDT, CDR2 FYEKMQ, per germline (reference sequence). The CDR3 consists of 14 residues. V dropped 0 bases and J dropped 5 bases, with 8 bases sitting between them.